This record concerns one T cell receptor beta chain sequence. The antigen is not known. These data belong to a study of T cell responses to AZD1222 COVID-19 vaccine. The repertoire was sequenced with immunoSEQ multiplex PCR; TCRdb's copy has only in-frame clones and lacks some. The sample has about 110,000 clones; approximately 94% are singletons. Combined were second doses at about 4 or about 12 weeks. Trimming left V 8 bases short and J 2 bases short, with 12 bases between. The CDR3 loop spans 13 amino acids. Looked up from germline, CDR1 is MNHEY and CDR2 is SMNVEV (reference sequence). Study-level findings and limits: Repertoires were sampled only after the peak T cell response. At baseline, just a handful of AZD1222 recipients tested seropositive. White British donors predominated, females outnumbered males, and clonal diversity was possibly underestimated.

This TCR came from an adult who received the AZD1222 COVID-19 vaccine. The V call is TRBV27, the J call TRBJ1-1, with a possible D match to TRBD1 (5 bases). This material consisted of peripheral blood, taken 28 days after the second AZD1222 dose. The CDR3 region is CASGTQENTEAFF. CDR3 DNA: TGTGCCAGCGGAACACAGGAAAACACTGAAGCTTTCTTT.